The T cell receptor beta chain under discussion was sequenced for a study of vaccination and CD4 T cells after COVID-19. Overall study: The interval from dose two to post-vaccine sampling had a median of approximately 73 days, and it ranged from 14 to 241. The peptides that stimulated the cells were overlapping spike peptides from SARS-CoV-2, HCoV-NL63, HCoV-OC43 and HCoV-229E.

Treatment defined: approximately nine-day PBMC culture with coronavirus spike peptide pools or control peptides (ViraFEST assay). By negative selection, CD4+ T cells were isolated once culture had run for less than 13 days. The germline CDR1 and CDR2 sequences are MNHEY and SVGAGI. The V and J ends lost 1 base and 5 bases respectively, with 12 bases between them. This CDR3 has 15 amino acids. Sequencing of DNA taken from cultured CD4+ T cells relied on the Oncomine TCR Beta short-read assay. Using its own MiXCR run on the PCR reads, TCRdb lists one record per CDR3 protein. The sample lists approximately 14,000 distinct CDR3 sequences, about a fifth occurring once. As for this clonotype: Its target is unknown.

The rearrangement links TRBV6-5 to TRBJ2-1; D remains ambiguous. The specimen was CD4+ T cells from blood, cultured in vitro, collected before SARS-CoV-2 vaccination. The receptor comes from a human donor who received a COVID-19 vaccine. CDR3 protein: CASSYWRPGHNEQFF. DNA for the CDR3: TGTGCCAGCAGTTACTGGCGTCCGGGCCACAATGAGCAGTTCTTC.